Below, one TCR beta chain is given with its context. This CDR3 contains 17 residues. Per the germline V gene, CDR1 is SEHNR and CDR2 is FQNEAQ (reference sequence). V dropped 1 base and J dropped 7 bases, with 19 bases sitting between them. The sample originates from a study of Graves' ophthalmopathy and Graves' hyperthyroidism. Amplification from RNA transcripts yielded the TCR beta CDR3 regions. Second-round multiplex PCR came after first-round RT-PCR with HTBI primers. Using its own MiXCR run on the multiplex PCR reads, TCRdb lists one record per CDR3 protein. This sample carries about 500,000 distinct CDR3 sequences, about 35% of them seen once, and the ten largest clones take less than 4.5%.

This chain joins TRBV7-9 and TRBJ2-2; D is possibly TRBD1 or TRBD2 (5 bases each). The source is an adult man with Graves' hyperthyroidism. Specimen: peripheral blood or thyroid tissue (not recorded which). The CDR3: CASSLVAEGQVHGELFF. CDR3 in DNA: TGTGCCAGCAGCTTAGTAGCTGAGGGGCAGGTCCACGGGGAGCTGTTTTTT.